These 25 T cell receptor beta chains came from one sample sequenced in a study of T-cell reconstitution after alpha-beta-depleted transplantation in children. Unique molecular identifiers tagged the TCRbeta library. MiXCR, applied by TCRdb to the PCR reads, yields one record per CDR3 protein. The sample records approximately 130,000 distinct CDR3 sequences, about a tenth being singletons. The specimen was PBMCs, mostly from graft donor cells, collected 180 days after TCRalphabeta/CD19-depleted stem cell transplant. These receptors all stem from a girl under three years old who had a stem cell transplant for combined immunodeficiency, so the T cells may come from the graft donor.

This clonotype turned up a few times. The rearrangement uses TRBV7-2 and TRBJ1-5; D gene unclear. Germline V gives CDR1 SGHTA, CDR2 FQGNSA. The V end was cut by 2 bases, the J end by 3 bases, with 17 bases between. The CDR3 has 17 amino acids. In DNA, the CDR3 is TGTGCCAGCAGCTTATTCGGCAGATTTGTACCCAATCAGCCCCAGCATTTT. It specifies CASSLFGRFVPNQPQHF.

This clonotype was counted a few times. The rearrangement links TRBV12-3 or TRBV12-4 to TRBJ2-4; 7 bases agree with TRBD1. The ends lost 5 bases at V and 2 bases at J; junction bases unmatched: 3. The CDR3 consists of 14 residues. Here the CDR3 DNA reads TGTGCCAGCAGTCTACAGGGGCCCAAAAACATTCAGTACTTC. Amino acids: CASSLQGPKNIQYF.

In this sample, this clonotype turned up many times. The chain has TRBV12-3 or TRBV12-4 and TRBJ2-7; D may be TRBD1 or TRBD2 (5 bases each). The V end lost 5 bases, the J end lost 4 bases, and 9 bases lay between the germline ends. CDR3 size: 12 residues. The CDR3 region has the DNA TGTGCCAGCAGTCCCAGGGAGTACGAGCAGTACTTC. Residues: CASSPREYEQYF.

This clonotype was recorded at least ten times. The chain uses TRBV27 and TRBJ2-7, with TRBD2 as a possible D gene (5 bases). The CDR3 runs to 12 residues. The germline V and J ends were trimmed by 6 bases and 6 bases, with 12 bases remaining between them. CDR1 and CDR2 from the germline V gene are MNHEY and SMNVEV (reference sequence). The CDR3 loop is CASSLIGGEQYF. DNA for the CDR3: TGTGCCAGCAGCTTGATAGGAGGCGAGCAGTACTTC.

The chain carries TRBV12-3 or TRBV12-4 and TRBJ2-3; 9 bases are shared with TRBD2. After removal of 3 bases from V and 2 bases from J, the junction contained 9 bases not matched to a gene. There are 17 residues in the CDR3. The CDR3 DNA follows: TGTGCCAGCAGTTTCCTCCCTAGCGGGATCCTCACAGATACGCAGTATTTT. It is translated as CASSFLPSGILTDTQYF.

There are many counts of this clonotype. This chain connects TRBV10-3 to TRBJ2-7, with TRBD2 as a possible D gene (6 bases). Trimming cost V 3 bases and J 9 bases, with 12 bases left between them. The CDR3 consists of 12 residues. The germline CDR1 and CDR2 sequences are ENHRY and SYGVKD. DNA of the CDR3: TGTGCCATCAGTGACCAGGGACTCCTGCAGTACTTC. The encoded protein is CAISDQGLLQYF.

This clonotype was counted a few times. This chain connects TRBV5-5 to TRBJ2-2; D unclear. V dropped 1 base and J dropped 3 bases, with 7 bases sitting between them. The CDR3 consists of 14 residues. Germline loops: CDR1 SGHKS, CDR2 YYEKEE (reference sequence). The CDR3 loop reads CASSLWQYTGELFF. CDR3 DNA: TGTGCCAGCAGCTTGTGGCAGTACACCGGGGAGCTGTTTTTT.

This clonotype was detected only a few times. This chain joins TRBV12-3 or TRBV12-4 and TRBJ2-4; 11 bases agree with TRBD2. The CDR3 has 14 amino acids. J gave up 4 bases and V 6 bases, and 2 bases lay outside the gene matches. CDR3 sequence: CASRTSGMKNIQYF. CDR3 nucleotide sequence: TGTGCCAGCAGGACTAGCGGGATGAAAAACATTCAGTACTTC.

This clonotype was seen at least ten times. The rearrangement links TRBV20-1 to TRBJ2-7, with a possible D match to TRBD1 (5 bases). The germline V gene has CDR1 DFQATT and CDR2 SNEGSKA (reference sequence). The V end was cut by 7 bases, the J end by 1 base, with 14 bases between. This CDR3 has 13 residues. In DNA form, the CDR3 reads TGCAGTGTGGGGCTTGGACCATCCTACGAGCAGTACTTC. It codes for CSVGLGPSYEQYF.

This clonotype was recorded at least ten times. The chain is built from TRBV10-3 and TRBJ2-7; 7 bases map to TRBD2. In germline, CDR1 is ENHRY, CDR2 SYGVKD. The CDR3 is made up of 16 amino acids. The V and J ends lost 6 bases and 5 bases, in that order; junction bases with no gene match: 16. The CDR3 DNA reads as TGTGCCATCAGCCCGTTGGCTAGCGGATTAATGCACGAGCAGTACTTC. Protein product: CAISPLASGLMHEQYF.

The CDR3 loop reads CAISDLDRVYEQYF. The CDR3 DNA reads as TGTGCCATCAGTGACCTGGACAGGGTTTACGAGCAGTACTTC. The chain carries TRBV10-3 and TRBJ2-7; 8 nucleotides align to TRBD1. This CDR3 is 14 amino acids long. Per the germline V gene, CDR1 is ENHRY and CDR2 is SYGVKD. V gave up 3 bases and J gave up 4 bases; unmatched junction bases: 5.

This clonotype has a handful of counts. This rearrangement joins TRBV5-1 to TRBJ2-3, with D hard to call. Trimming cost V 5 bases and J 0 bases, with 10 bases left between them. Germline-derived CDR1 and CDR2 are SGHRS and YFSETQ. The CDR3 contains 14 residues. DNA of the CDR3: TGCGCCAGCAGAAGGGCGGTTAGCACAGATACGCAGTATTTT. Residues: CASRRAVSTDTQYF.

This clonotype was seen many times. CDR3 sequence (DNA): TGCAGTGGGGACGCCGCCTACGAGCAGTACTTC. Amino acid sequence: CSGDAAYEQYF. This rearrangement joins TRBV20-1 to TRBJ2-7; D possibly uses TRBD1 or TRBD2 (5 bases each). V dropped 7 bases and J dropped 2 bases, with 9 bases sitting between them. The CDR3 loop spans 11 amino acids. Germline loops: CDR1 DFQATT, CDR2 SNEGSKA (reference sequence).

This clonotype was counted between two and nine times. The chain uses TRBV20-1 and TRBJ1-1; the D gene is possibly TRBD1 (6 bases). Trimming pared 5 bases from V and 5 bases from J, leaving 21 bases between. CDR1 and CDR2 (germline): DFQATT, SNEGSKA (reference sequence). CDR3 length equals 15 residues. CDR3: CSADRPTGRRTEAFF. In nucleotides, the CDR3 is TGCAGTGCTGACCGACCTACAGGGAGGAGAACTGAAGCTTTCTTT.

This clonotype has ten or more counts. The chain combines TRBV20-1 with TRBJ2-5; 10 bases fit TRBD2. Germline V gives CDR1 DFQATT, CDR2 SNEGSKA (reference sequence). J gave up 5 bases and V 0 bases, and 21 bases lay outside the gene matches. The CDR3 totals 20 residues. In DNA form, the CDR3 reads TGCAGTGCTAGAGATCAACGACAGGGTTTGGGTAGCGGGGGGCCGGAGACCCAGTACTTC. It codes for CSARDQRQGLGSGGPETQYF.

Only a few counts were recorded for this clonotype. This chain connects TRBV7-2 to TRBJ1-3; a weak D match, TRBD1 (5 bases). CDR3 length equals 15 residues. V dropped 1 base and J dropped 3 bases, with 10 bases sitting between them. The V gene's germline CDR1 is SGHTA and CDR2 FQGNSA. Here the CDR3 reads CASSLVRGIGNTIYF. DNA for the CDR3: TGTGCCAGCAGCTTAGTAAGGGGAATTGGAAACACCATATATTTT.

This clonotype was seen at least ten times. The chain carries TRBV5-1 and TRBJ2-5; perhaps TRBD1 as D (6 bases). V was shortened by 0 bases and J by 4 bases, with 13 bases between the two germline ends. The CDR3 spans 15 residues. Germline loops: CDR1 SGHRS, CDR2 YFSETQ. CDR3 in DNA: TGCGCCAGCAGCTTGGCCCAGGGGTGGAGAGAGACCCAGTACTTC. Translation gives CASSLAQGWRETQYF.

This clonotype was seen a few times. The chain joins TRBV7-2 to TRBJ2-5; 7 nucleotides agree with TRBD1. Germline values: CDR1 SGHTA, CDR2 FQGNSA. J gave up 5 bases and V 6 bases, and 6 bases lay outside the gene matches. This CDR3 has 13 amino acids. The CDR3 bases are TGTGCCAGCAGGAAACAGGGGTGGGAGACCCAGTACTTC. This codes for CASRKQGWETQYF. Looking up the rest from reference TRBV7-2 and TRBJ2-5 gives the full variable domain: GAGVSQSPSNKVTEKGKDVELRCDPISGHTALYWYRQSLGQGLEFLIYFQGNSAPDKSGLPSDRFSAERTGGSVSTLTIQRTQQEDSAVYLCASRKQGWETQYFGPGTRLLVL.

This clonotype has just a few counts. V and J are TRBV20-1 and TRBJ1-6; D may be TRBD1 (5 bases). V was cut by 5 bases and J by 12 bases, with 20 bases left in between. The germline gives CDR1 DFQATT, CDR2 SNEGSKA (reference sequence). The CDR3 runs to 14 residues. This CDR3 reads CSAPRPGRAKPLHF. The CDR3 bases are TGCAGTGCTCCTCGCCCAGGCAGGGCTAAACCCCTCCACTTT.

This clonotype was recorded at least ten times. As DNA, the CDR3 is TGTGCCAGCAGAGGGATGAATCAGCCCCAGCATTTT. It is translated as CASRGMNQPQHF. The chain combines TRBV12-3 or TRBV12-4 with TRBJ1-5; no definite D call. This CDR3 spans 12 amino acids. V was pared by 6 bases and J by 4 bases, with 7 bases between.

The rearrangement uses TRBV7-2 and TRBJ2-3; D unresolved. The CDR3 consists of 13 residues. Germline V gene sequence: CDR1 SGHTA, CDR2 FQGNSA. Trimming removed 1 base at V and 10 bases at J, with 12 bases between. This CDR3 reads CASSLGVGGAQYF. The CDR3 nucleotides read TGTGCCAGCAGCTTAGGGGTTGGTGGGGCGCAGTATTTT.

This clonotype was seen only a few times. The chain uses TRBV20-1 and TRBJ1-2; D gene uncertain. Germline-derived CDR1 and CDR2 are DFQATT and SNEGSKA (reference sequence). V lost 3 bases, J lost 0 bases, and 20 bases lay in between. This CDR3 is 17 amino acids long. The chain's CDR3 is CSARLSLLAGANYGYTF. The CDR3 coding sequence is TGCAGTGCTAGGCTATCGCTTTTGGCAGGCGCTAACTATGGCTACACCTTC.

This clonotype occurred a few times. V and J are TRBV5-6 and TRBJ2-7; unclear D gene. Looked up from germline, CDR1 is SGHDT and CDR2 is YYEEEE. The CDR3 has 11 amino acids. The V end was cut by 2 bases, the J end by 10 bases, with 10 bases between. In nucleotides, the CDR3 is TGTGCCAGCAGCTTTCTTGGGCATCAGTACTTC. Amino acid sequence: CASSFLGHQYF.

This clonotype was observed many times. The chain joins TRBV20-1 to TRBJ2-1, with 7 bases that match TRBD2. V lost 0 bases to trimming and J lost 0 bases; unmatched junction nucleotides: 5. Germline CDR1 and CDR2: DFQATT and SNEGSKA (reference sequence). This CDR3 region has 16 residues. The CDR3 spells CSARDYGGSSYNEQFF. As DNA, the CDR3 is TGCAGTGCTAGAGATTACGGCGGGAGCTCCTACAATGAGCAGTTCTTC.

This clonotype turned up a few times. The V gene is TRBV6-5, the J gene TRBJ2-5; 11 positions agree with TRBD2. V shed 2 bases, J shed 0 bases, and the junction held 8 bases outside the gene matches. Germline V gene sequence: CDR1 MNHEY, CDR2 SVGAGI. CDR3 length equals 18 residues. The chain's CDR3 is CASSYPPIAGGYQETQYF. The DNA for the CDR3 is TGTGCCAGCAGTTACCCGCCCATAGCGGGAGGGTACCAAGAGACCCAGTACTTC.